Sequencing of this T cell receptor beta chain was carried out in a study of cytomegalovirus exposure and HLA in healthy donors. Notes on the study in general: Association of a missense DCLRE1C variant with TCR beta V- and J-gene trimming was reported in a later analysis. A later analysis linked about 17,000 TCR beta sequences to HLA alleles at 0.05 false discovery rate. Published work reported that the classifier diagnosed cytomegalovirus status with high specificity and sensitivity.

On this clone: Its antigen is unknown.

Deletions cut 0 bases from V and 0 bases from J, with 9 bases between. The CDR3 is made up of 17 amino acids. From germline, CDR1 is LGHNA and CDR2 YSLEER. 60 Vbeta and 13 Jbeta primers were used in PCR. Sequencing used immunoSEQ multiplex PCR; TCRdb keeps in-frame clones, though not all of them. The sample lists under 200,000 clones, approximately 11% occurring once. The chain uses TRBV4-3 and TRBJ1-6, with D maybe TRBD1 (6 bases). The TCR comes from a man between 45 and 60 years old in good health and CMV-seropositive. The material sequenced was PBMCs. The CDR3: CASSQDLDSSYNSPLHF. CDR3 DNA sequence: TGCGCCAGCAGCCAAGATCTGGACAGCTCCTATAATTCACCCCTCCACTTT.